This T cell receptor beta chain is drawn from a study of T cell changes during pregnancy in multiple sclerosis. The protocol was immunoSEQ multiplex PCR, while the TCRdb copy is restricted to in-frame clones and leaves out a portion. The sample shows about 80,000 clones, about 90% of them seen only once. Germline V gene sequence: CDR1 SQVTM, CDR2 ANQGSEA. Trimming stripped 4 bases from V and 5 bases from J, with 20 bases between. The CDR3 is made up of 15 amino acids. The rearrangement joins TRBV29-1 to TRBJ2-5; possibly TRBD1 for D (5 bases). The sample in question was peripheral blood, obtained before pregnancy. The origin of this receptor is a female donor with multiple sclerosis, enrolled in a pregnancy study. This chain's CDR3 is CSVGLGLGVGETQYF. The CDR3 nucleotides read TGCAGCGTTGGGTTAGGGTTAGGGGTAGGGGAGACCCAGTACTTC.